One sample yielded the 10 T cell receptor beta chains listed below, sequenced in a study of technical replicates of blood from a few donors. This table comes from immunoSEQ multiplex PCR, and its TCRdb copy is limited to in-frame clones, with some not included. The table has around 100,000 clones, approximately 95% seen once. The material sequenced was T cells isolated from PBMCs. The source of these receptors is a human donor in good health.

This chain connects TRBV5-4 to TRBJ2-1; weak D call: TRBD2 (7 bases). The V end lost 2 bases, the J end lost 6 bases, and 18 bases lay between the germline ends. Germline values: CDR1 SGHNT, CDR2 YYREEE (reference sequence). The CDR3 runs 16 residues. The CDR3 DNA follows: TGTGCCAGCAGCTTTGGGGGCGGGAGCGTCATCAATGAGCAGTTCTTC. Encoded protein: CASSFGGGSVINEQFF.

In this sample, this clone turned up once. The chain recombines TRBV11-3 with TRBJ2-1; tentatively, D is TRBD2 (5 bases). The V and J ends lost 0 bases and 0 bases respectively, with 12 bases between them. CDR1 and CDR2 (germline): SGHNT, YENEEA. There are 17 residues in the CDR3. CDR3 sequence (DNA): TGTGCCAGCAGCTTAGATCCAGCGGCCCCCTCCTACAATGAGCAGTTCTTC. It specifies CASSLDPAAPSYNEQFF.

J is TRBJ1-2 and V is TRBV5-4; no firm D call. V gave up 1 base and J gave up 1 base, with 14 bases separating them. Germline CDR1 is SGHNT and CDR2 is YYREEE (reference sequence). The CDR3 extends over 16 amino acids. This chain's CDR3 is CASSLNLPSDNYGYTF. The DNA of the CDR3 is TGTGCCAGCAGCTTGAACCTTCCCTCAGATAACTATGGCTACACCTTC.

The chain joins TRBV5-4 to TRBJ1-4; TRBD1 matches 7 bases. Trimming took 0 bases from V and 11 from J; bases not matched to a gene: 10. This CDR3 is built from 15 residues. Per the germline V gene, CDR1 is SGHNT and CDR2 is YYREEE (reference sequence). The chain's CDR3 is CASSLVAGGMGKLFF. The CDR3 nucleotides read TGTGCCAGCAGCTTGGTGGCAGGGGGTATGGGGAAACTGTTTTTT.

The rearrangement links TRBV19 to TRBJ1-2, with D perhaps TRBD1 (6 bases). The CDR3 sequence is 13 residues long. Germline CDR1 reads LNHDA; CDR2 reads SQIVND (reference sequence). Between the trimmed V and J ends, which lost 2 bases and 8 bases, there was a span of 12 bases. The CDR3 loop reads CASSIQGLEGYTF. Here the CDR3 DNA reads TGTGCCAGTAGTATACAGGGGCTGGAAGGCTACACCTTC.

The chain links TRBV27 to TRBJ1-2, with a weak D call TRBD1 (5 bases). CDR1 is MNHEY, CDR2 SMNVEV, per germline (reference sequence). This CDR3 contains 16 residues. The germline V and J ends were trimmed by 4 bases and 8 bases, with 23 bases remaining between them. The CDR3 DNA follows: TGTGCCAGCAGTTCCCTACCTACAGGAAGTGAATTCGGCTACACCTTC. Protein product: CASSSLPTGSEFGYTF.

This clone was counted once. This chain links TRBV6-1 with TRBJ2-7; the D is unclear. Germline CDR1 MNHNS, CDR2 SASEGT. The CDR3 is made up of 12 amino acids. V was cut by 10 bases and J by 1 base, with 11 bases left in between. CDR3 DNA: TGTGCCACCCAGACTGATTCCTACGAGCAGTACTTC. Protein sequence: CATQTDSYEQYF.

The chain combines TRBV4-1 with TRBJ2-1; no definite D call. CDR1 and CDR2 from the germline V gene are MGHRA and YSYEKL. V was pared by 1 base and J by 8 bases, with 18 bases between. The CDR3 length is 16 residues. The CDR3 region has the DNA TGCGCCAGCAGCCAAGTGAATGGGCCCCATGGCGATGAGCAGTTCTTC. This codes for CASSQVNGPHGDEQFF.

This rearrangement joins TRBV9 to TRBJ2-3, with 8 bases aligning to TRBD1. From germline, CDR1 is SGDLS and CDR2 YYNGEE. The CDR3 is 16 residues long. Losses at the gene ends were 3 bases for V and 2 bases for J; bases not matched to a gene: 8. CDR3 amino acids: CASSGGGTGVTDTQYF. CDR3 DNA sequence: TGTGCCAGCAGCGGCGGAGGGACAGGAGTCACAGATACGCAGTATTTT. Combining the CDR3 with reference TRBV9 and TRBJ2-3 gives the whole variable domain DSGVTQTPKHLITATGQRVTLRCSPRSGDLSVYWYQQSLDQGLQFLIQYYNGEERAKGNILERFSAQQFPDLHSELNLSSLELGDSALYFCASSGGGTGVTDTQYFGPGTRLTVL.

The chain couples TRBV19 to TRBJ2-7, with 10 bases lining up with TRBD1. Looked up from germline, CDR1 is LNHDA and CDR2 is SQIVND (reference sequence). The CDR3 totals 14 residues. Trimming at V came to 6 bases and at J to 4 bases, leaving 6 bases not matched to a gene. CDR3 amino acids: CASRRDRGDYEQYF. The CDR3 region has the DNA TGTGCCAGTAGGAGGGACAGGGGTGATTACGAGCAGTACTTC.